Here is one T cell receptor (beta chain) with its context. CDR1 and CDR2 from the germline V gene are SNHLY and FYNNEI. The CDR3 is made up of 15 amino acids. V lost 6 bases and J 0 bases, leaving 11 bases between the germline ends. Per the original data handling: Amplified reference gene primers provided the basis for estimating nucleated cell counts. Using immunoSEQ multiplex PCR, the repertoire was profiled, and TCRdb retains in-frame clones only, with some absent. For V, J and clone size, that table is used; D and trimming come from the DNA. The sample yields 80,000 to 95,000 clones, about 89% seen once. This sample is drawn from a study of blood T cell repertoires in COVID-19.

The chain is built from TRBV2 and TRBJ2-2; weak D call: TRBD1 (5 bases). Sample: peripheral blood. This sequence was found in a human donor in a cohort sampled during active COVID-19. This CDR3 is CASREVTANTGELFF. The CDR3 bases are TGTGCCAGCAGAGAGGTGACAGCGAACACCGGGGAGCTGTTTTTT.